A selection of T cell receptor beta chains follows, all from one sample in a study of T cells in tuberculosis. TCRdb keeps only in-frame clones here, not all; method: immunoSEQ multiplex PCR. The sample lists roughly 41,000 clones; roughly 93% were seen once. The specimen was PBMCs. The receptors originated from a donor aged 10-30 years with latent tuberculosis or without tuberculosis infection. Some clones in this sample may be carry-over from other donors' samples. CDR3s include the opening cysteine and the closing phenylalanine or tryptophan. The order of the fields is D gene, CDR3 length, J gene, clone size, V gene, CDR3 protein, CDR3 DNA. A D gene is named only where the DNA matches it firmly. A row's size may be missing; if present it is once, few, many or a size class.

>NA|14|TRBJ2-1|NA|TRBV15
CATSRDRMEGEQFF
TGTGCCACCAGCAGAGATAGGATGGAGGGTGAGCAGTTCTTC
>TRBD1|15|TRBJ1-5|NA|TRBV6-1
CASSRGQDFNQPQHF
TGTGCCAGCAGTCGGGGACAGGACTTCAATCAGCCCCAGCATTTT
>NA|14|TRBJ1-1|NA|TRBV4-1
CASRRYRENTEAFF
TGCGCCAGCAGAAGATACAGGGAGAACACTGAAGCTTTCTTT
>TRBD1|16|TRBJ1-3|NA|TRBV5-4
CASSWTGPPTGNTIYF
TGTGCCAGCAGCTGGACAGGACCTCCAACTGGAAACACCATATATTTT
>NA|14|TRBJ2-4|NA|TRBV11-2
CASSITGSFNIQYF
TGTGCCAGCAGCATTACAGGGTCGTTCAACATTCAGTACTTC
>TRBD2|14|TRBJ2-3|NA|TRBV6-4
CASSEVRGADTQYF
TGTGCCAGCAGTGAAGTCCGGGGGGCAGATACGCAGTATTTT
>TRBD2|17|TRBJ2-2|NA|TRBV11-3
CASSLGKGLAGTGELFF
TGTGCCAGCAGCTTGGGCAAGGGACTAGCGGGCACCGGGGAGCTGTTTTTT
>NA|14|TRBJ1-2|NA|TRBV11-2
CASSTRGPLYGYTF
TGTGCCAGCAGCACCAGAGGCCCCCTCTATGGCTACACCTTC
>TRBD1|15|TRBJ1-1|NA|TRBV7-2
CASSLVPGGKTEAFF
TGTGCCAGCAGCTTAGTTCCAGGGGGCAAGACTGAAGCTTTCTTT
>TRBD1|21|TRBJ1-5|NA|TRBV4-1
CASSQRDFAGTGGTSNQPQHF
TGCGCCAGCAGCCAAAGGGACTTCGCCGGGACAGGGGGCACTAGCAATCAGCCCCAGCATTTT
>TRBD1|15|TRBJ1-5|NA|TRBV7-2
CASSIQGASNQPQHF
TGTGCCAGCAGCATACAGGGGGCGAGCAATCAGCCCCAGCATTTT
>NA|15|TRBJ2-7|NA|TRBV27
CASSLLWQGADEQYF
TGTGCCAGCAGTTTATTATGGCAGGGTGCTGACGAGCAGTACTTC
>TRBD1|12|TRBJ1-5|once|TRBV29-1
CSARQGDQPQHF
TGCAGCGCGAGACAGGGGGATCAGCCCCAGCATTTT
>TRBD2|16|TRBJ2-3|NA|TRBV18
CASSPRAAGGTDTQYF
TGTGCCAGCTCACCCCGGGCAGCGGGAGGCACAGATACGCAGTATTTT
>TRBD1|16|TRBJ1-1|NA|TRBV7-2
CASSLGYHRGSTEAFF
TGTGCCAGCAGCTTAGGATACCACAGGGGCAGCACTGAAGCTTTCTTT
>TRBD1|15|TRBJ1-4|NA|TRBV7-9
CASSPPGQGNEKLFF
TGTGCCAGCAGCCCTCCGGGACAGGGGAATGAAAAACTGTTTTTT
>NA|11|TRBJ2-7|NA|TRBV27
CVSSFGYEQYF
TGTGTCAGCAGTTTCGGCTACGAGCAGTACTTC
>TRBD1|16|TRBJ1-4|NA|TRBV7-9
CASSGRDRVLGEKLFF
TGTGCCAGCAGCGGCCGGGACAGGGTTTTAGGGGAAAAACTGTTTTTT
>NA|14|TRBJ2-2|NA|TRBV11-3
CASSKSGWAGELFF
TGTGCCAGCAGCAAGTCGGGGTGGGCCGGGGAGCTGTTTTTT
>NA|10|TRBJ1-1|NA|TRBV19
CASSRGTPFF
TGTGCCAGTAGTAGAGGCACCCCTTTCTTT
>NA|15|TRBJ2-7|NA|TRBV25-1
CASSSTRTSFYEQYF
TGTGCCAGCAGTTCTACAAGGACAAGCTTTTACGAGCAGTACTTC
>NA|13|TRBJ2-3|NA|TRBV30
CAWRIRGLDTQYF
TGTGCCTGGAGAATTAGGGGGTTAGATACGCAGTATTTT
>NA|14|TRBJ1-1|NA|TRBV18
CASSPFNRNTEAFF
TGTGCCAGCTCACCGTTTAATAGGAACACTGAAGCTTTCTTT
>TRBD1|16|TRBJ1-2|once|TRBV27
CASSPGTGSSIYGYTF
TGTGCCAGCAGTCCGGGGACAGGGTCGTCTATCTATGGCTACACCTTC
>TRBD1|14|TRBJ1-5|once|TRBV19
CASSLYRGSQPQHF
TGTGCCAGTAGTTTATACAGGGGAAGTCAGCCCCAGCATTTT
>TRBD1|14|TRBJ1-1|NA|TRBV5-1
CASSGITGGTEAFF
TGCGCCAGCAGCGGGATAACAGGGGGCACTGAAGCTTTCTTT
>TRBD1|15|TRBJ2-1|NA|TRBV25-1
CASSDVRTGYNEQFF
TGTGCCAGCAGTGACGTAAGGACAGGCTACAATGAGCAGTTCTTC
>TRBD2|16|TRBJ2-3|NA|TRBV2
CASAHEASGGTDTQYF
TGTGCCAGCGCCCACGAGGCTAGCGGGGGCACAGATACGCAGTATTTT
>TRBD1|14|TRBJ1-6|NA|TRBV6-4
CASSEQGASSPLHF
TGTGCCAGCAGTGAACAGGGGGCCAGTTCACCCCTCCACTTT
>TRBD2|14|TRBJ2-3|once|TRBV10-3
CAILDASGGDTQYF
TGTGCCATCCTAGATGCTAGCGGGGGGGATACGCAGTATTTT
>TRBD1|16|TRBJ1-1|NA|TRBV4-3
CASSQDQGVRYTEAFF
TGCGCCAGCAGCCAAGACCAGGGGGTTAGGTACACTGAAGCTTTCTTT
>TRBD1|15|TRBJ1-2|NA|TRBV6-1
CASSGDRGHSDGYTF
TGTGCCAGCAGTGGAGACAGGGGGCATTCCGATGGCTACACCTTC
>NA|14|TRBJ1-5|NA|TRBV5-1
CASSPGGAGQPQHF
TGCGCCAGCAGCCCTGGTGGGGCGGGGCAGCCCCAGCATTTT
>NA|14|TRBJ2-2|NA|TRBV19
CASSTSQGSGELFF
TGTGCCAGTAGTACATCACAGGGATCCGGGGAGCTGTTTTTT
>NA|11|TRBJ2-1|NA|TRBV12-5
CASGSRYEQFF
TGTGCTAGTGGCTCCCGGTATGAGCAGTTCTTC
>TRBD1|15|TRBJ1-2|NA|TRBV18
CASSQQGKNVYGYTF
TGTGCCAGCTCACAACAGGGGAAGAACGTCTATGGCTACACCTTC
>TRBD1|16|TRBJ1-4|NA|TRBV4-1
CASSSTGGSTNEKLFF
TGCGCCAGCAGCTCAACAGGGGGCTCAACTAATGAAAAACTGTTTTTT
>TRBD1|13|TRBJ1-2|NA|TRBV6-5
CASRRTGLNGYTF
TGTGCCAGCAGGCGGACAGGGCTAAATGGCTACACCTTC
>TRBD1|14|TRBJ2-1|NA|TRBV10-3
CAISGQGARNEQFF
TGTGCCATCAGTGGACAGGGGGCGCGAAATGAGCAGTTCTTC
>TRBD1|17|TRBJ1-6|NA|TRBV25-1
CASSESSDRENNSPLHF
TGTGCCAGCAGTGAATCCTCCGACAGGGAAAATAATTCACCCCTCCACTTT